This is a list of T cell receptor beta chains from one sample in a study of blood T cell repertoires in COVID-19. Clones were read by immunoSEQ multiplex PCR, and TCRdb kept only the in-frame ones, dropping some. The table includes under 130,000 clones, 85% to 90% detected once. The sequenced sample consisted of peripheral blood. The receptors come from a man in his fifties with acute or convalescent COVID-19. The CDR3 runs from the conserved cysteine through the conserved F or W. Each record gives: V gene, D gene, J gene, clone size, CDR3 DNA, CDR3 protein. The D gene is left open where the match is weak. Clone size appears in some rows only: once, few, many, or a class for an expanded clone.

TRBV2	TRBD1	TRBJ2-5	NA	TGTGCCAGCAGATACGACAGGGACCGGCCTCAGACCCAGTACTTC	CASRYDRDRPQTQYF
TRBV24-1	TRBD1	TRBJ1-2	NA	TGTGCCACCAGTCCCAGGGGGCTGTCTGACGGCTACACCTTC	CATSPRGLSDGYTF
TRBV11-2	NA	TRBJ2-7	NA	TGTGCCAGCAGCTTAGGAGATAGGGGGTACGAGCAGTACTTC	CASSLGDRGYEQYF
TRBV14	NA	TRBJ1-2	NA	TGTGCCAGCAGCCAACAGACAGCTAACTATGGCTACACCTTC	CASSQQTANYGYTF
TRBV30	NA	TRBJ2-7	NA	TGTGCCTGGAGTGTCCAAAGGGAGAAGCAGTACTTC	CAWSVQREKQYF
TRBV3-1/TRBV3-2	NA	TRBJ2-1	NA	TGTGCCAGCAGCCAAGTACCGGAGGGCCTCAGGATCTTC	CASSQVPEGLRIF
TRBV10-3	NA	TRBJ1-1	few	TGTGCCATCAGTGATTTCGTCGGGAACAGTGAAGCTTTCTTT	CAISDFVGNSEAFF
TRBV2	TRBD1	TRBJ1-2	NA	TGTGCCAGCAGGCCCCCCCGGGACAGCGTTTACGGCTACACCTTC	CASRPPRDSVYGYTF
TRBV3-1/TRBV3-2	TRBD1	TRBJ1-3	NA	TGTGCCAGCAGCCAGACAGGGCTCTCTGGAAACACCATATATTTT	CASSQTGLSGNTIYF
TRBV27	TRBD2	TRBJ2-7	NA	TGTGCCAGCAGCCGGGGACTAGGAAGTGGGTACGAGCAGTACTTC	CASSRGLGSGYEQYF
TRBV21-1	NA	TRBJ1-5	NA	TGTGCCAGCAGCAAATTGAGGTTCAACCATCAGCCCCAGCATTTT	CASSKLRFNHQPQHF
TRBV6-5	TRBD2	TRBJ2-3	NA	TGTGCCAGCAGTTCTCTGAAGGGAGGGACAGATACGCAGTATTTT	CASSSLKGGTDTQYF
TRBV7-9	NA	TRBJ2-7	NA	TGTGCCAGCAGCTTAGGACTCAGGGGCGGGGGCCTCTACGAGCAGTACTTC	CASSLGLRGGGLYEQYF
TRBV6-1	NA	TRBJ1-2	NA	TGTGCCAGCAGTGAACAGAGGGGGTCGCCCTATGGCTACACCTTC	CASSEQRGSPYGYTF
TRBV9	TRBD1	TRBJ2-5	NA	TGTGCCAGCAGCGTAGAGAAAGGGGGCGTCGAGACCCAGTACTTC	CASSVEKGGVETQYF
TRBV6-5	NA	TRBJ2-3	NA	TGTGCCAGCACCGCCTTTGCGAGCACAGATACGCAGTATTTT	CASTAFASTDTQYF
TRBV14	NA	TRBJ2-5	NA	TGTGCCAGCAGCCAAGATCGAAGGGGGAGTGTTTGGGAGACCCAGTACTTC	CASSQDRRGSVWETQYF
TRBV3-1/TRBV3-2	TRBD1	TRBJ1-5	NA	TGTGCCAGCAGCCAGACAGGGTTCCAGCCCCAGCATTTT	CASSQTGFQPQHF
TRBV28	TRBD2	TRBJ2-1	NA	TGTGCCAGCAGTTTATGGGGTAGCGGGAGAGCGGCCTACAATGAGCAGTTCTTC	CASSLWGSGRAAYNEQFF
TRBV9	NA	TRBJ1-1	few	TGTGCCAGCAGCGTAGGCTCTGAGGGAAACACTGAAGCTTTCTTT	CASSVGSEGNTEAFF
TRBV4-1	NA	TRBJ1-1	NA	TGCGCCAGCAGCCTAACAGAGTTGAACACTGAAGCTTTCTTT	CASSLTELNTEAFF
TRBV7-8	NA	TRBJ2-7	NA	TGTGCCAGCAGCTTTTACAGTGATGCCTACGAGCAGTACTTC	CASSFYSDAYEQYF
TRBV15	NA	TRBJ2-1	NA	TGTGCCACCAGCAGAGATCGCGGCAGCTACAATGAGCAGTTCTTC	CATSRDRGSYNEQFF
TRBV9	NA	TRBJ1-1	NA	TGTGCCAGCAGCTGGGGGGAGAACACTGAAGCTTTCTTT	CASSWGENTEAFF
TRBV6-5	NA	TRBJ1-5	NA	TGTGCCAGCAGTAAATTCGATAGCAATCAGCCTCAGCATTTT	CASSKFDSNQPQHF